A selection of T cell receptor beta chains follows, all from one sample in a study of T cell changes during pregnancy in multiple sclerosis. Sequenced by immunoSEQ multiplex PCR; TCRdb stores in-frame clones only, minus some. The table includes roughly 41,000 clones, 70% to 90% detected once. This specimen was CD8+ T cells from peripheral blood mononuclear cells, taken in the third trimester of pregnancy. The receptors shown here come from a female donor with multiple sclerosis, enrolled in a pregnancy study. CDR3s include the opening cysteine and the closing phenylalanine or tryptophan. Fields, in order: D gene, J gene, clone size, V gene, CDR3 DNA, CDR3 protein. A D gene is named only where the DNA matches it firmly. Size tells how often a clone was seen (once, few, many) or the class of an expanded clone, and some rows leave it out.

>TRBD1|TRBJ1-5|NA|TRBV19
TGTGCCAGTAGTTCCGGGACAGGGGTCAATCAGCCCCAGCATTTT
CASSSGTGVNQPQHF
>NA|TRBJ2-1|once|TRBV30
TGTGCCTGGATGAAGTGGTTCGGGAACGACAATGAGCAGTTCTTC
CAWMKWFGNDNEQFF
>TRBD1|TRBJ1-3|once|TRBV5-1
TGCGCCAGCAGCGAACCGGGACAGGGGGCGAGGAACACCATATATTTT
CASSEPGQGARNTIYF
>NA|TRBJ2-7|NA|TRBV7-9
TGTGCCAGCAGCTTAGGATCCGTGGGCTCTCGAGAGCAGTACTTC
CASSLGSVGSREQYF
>TRBD1|TRBJ2-7|NA|TRBV7-9
TGTGCCAGCAGCGGTTCCGGGACAGGGCGCCACGAGCAGTACTTC
CASSGSGTGRHEQYF
>NA|TRBJ2-3|few|TRBV4-1
TGCGCCAGCAGCCACTATCCGGGAGGCACAGATACGCAGTATTTT
CASSHYPGGTDTQYF
>NA|TRBJ1-1|once|TRBV11-2
TGTGCCAGCAGCCCCTCCGACATCACTGAAGCTTTCTTT
CASSPSDITEAFF
>NA|TRBJ2-7|NA|TRBV9
TGTGCCAGCAGCGGGTACGGGGATCCCTACGAGCAGTACTTC
CASSGYGDPYEQYF
>NA|TRBJ2-3|NA|TRBV4-1
TGCGCCAGCAGCCAACGACAGGTGGGCACAGATACGCAGTATTTT
CASSQRQVGTDTQYF
>NA|TRBJ2-5|NA|TRBV7-9
TGTGCCAGCAGCTACCTGGGGGCACCTCAAGAGACCCAGTACTTC
CASSYLGAPQETQYF
>TRBD1|TRBJ1-2|NA|TRBV5-4
TGTGCCAGCAGCTACTATATGGGACAGGGGGGTGGCTACACCTTC
CASSYYMGQGGGYTF
>NA|TRBJ1-1|once|TRBV6-1
TGTGCCAGCAGTGAGAGGGGGTGGGACACTGAAGCTTTCTTT
CASSERGWDTEAFF
>NA|TRBJ2-2|NA|TRBV5-4
TGTGCCAGCAGCTTGGGGACAGCGGTAGTTGGGGAGCTGTTTTTT
CASSLGTAVVGELFF
>NA|TRBJ2-1|NA|TRBV6-5
TGTGCCAGCAGTGCCCCGGGACACCGGTATGAGCAGTTCTTC
CASSAPGHRYEQFF
>TRBD1|TRBJ2-7|NA|TRBV29-1
TGCAGCGTTGTAGGGACAGGGTTCGCCTACGAGCAGTACTTC
CSVVGTGFAYEQYF
>NA|TRBJ1-4|NA|TRBV11-2
TGTGCCAGCAGCGCGGAGGGCCCTCCGCTTTTT
CASSAEGPPLF
>NA|TRBJ1-2|NA|TRBV30
TGTGCCTCTGGGAGAGACGTCGACTATGGCTACACCTTC
CASGRDVDYGYTF
>NA|TRBJ2-2|NA|TRBV13
TGTGCCAGCACCCCCTCTAGCGCCCATGGCGGGGAGCTGTTTTTT
CASTPSSAHGGELFF
>TRBD2|TRBJ2-1|NA|TRBV7-3
TGTGCCAGCAGCCGGAGCGGGGGGGCCGACAATGAGCAGTTCTTC
CASSRSGGADNEQFF
>TRBD1|TRBJ1-1|NA|TRBV14
TGTGCCAGCAGCCTCCCGGGACAGGTGCCTGAAGCTTTCTTT
CASSLPGQVPEAFF
>NA|TRBJ2-4|NA|TRBV28
TGTGCCAGCAGTTTATACAGGAGTGACGTTGCCAAAAACATTCAGTACTTC
CASSLYRSDVAKNIQYF
>TRBD1|TRBJ2-1|NA|TRBV2
TGTGCCAGCGGTAGGGGGCCGGGTAACAATGAGCAGTTCTTC
CASGRGPGNNEQFF
>NA|TRBJ2-7|NA|TRBV27
TGTGCCAGCACCTTTTCCGGCGGCGGGACCTACGAGCAGTACTTC
CASTFSGGGTYEQYF
>NA|TRBJ2-7|NA|TRBV9
TGTGCCAGCAGCTTAGGACTACGGTCCTACGAGCAGTACTTC
CASSLGLRSYEQYF
>NA|TRBJ1-2|once|TRBV19
TGTGCCAGTAGTCCCACCCCCGGGAGCGGCTACACCTTC
CASSPTPGSGYTF
>NA|TRBJ2-2|NA|TRBV30
TGTGCCTGGGACAGAAGCTCGAACACCGGGGAGCTGTTTTTT
CAWDRSSNTGELFF
>TRBD1|TRBJ1-2|NA|TRBV28
TGTGCCAGCAACCTGGCGGGACAGGGGCCCAACTATGGCTACACCTTC
CASNLAGQGPNYGYTF
>NA|TRBJ1-2|NA|TRBV5-6
TGTGCCAGCAGCCCCAGGCCAGGATATGGCTACACCTTC
CASSPRPGYGYTF
>NA|TRBJ1-1|few|TRBV10-3
TGTGCCATCAGGGAACGACAGGCAGAAGCTTTCTTT
CAIRERQAEAFF
>TRBD1|TRBJ2-3|NA|TRBV5-1
TGCGCCAGCAGCCTACAGGGACAGGGGGCAACAGATACGCAGTATTTT
CASSLQGQGATDTQYF
>TRBD1|TRBJ1-1|NA|TRBV18
TGTGCCAGCTCACCACAGGGACAGGGAGAAGGTCTGAGTGGATACACTGAAGCTTTCTTT
CASSPQGQGEGLSGYTEAFF
>NA|TRBJ2-7|NA|TRBV5-4
TGTGCCAGCAGCCCACCGGCAGGGGTCGAGCAGTACTTC
CASSPPAGVEQYF
>TRBD1|TRBJ2-2|NA|TRBV9
TGTGCCAGCAGCCGGACGGACAGGGGGCCCTCCCACGCGAACACCGGGGAGCTGTTTTTT
CASSRTDRGPSHANTGELFF
>NA|TRBJ1-2|NA|TRBV9
TGTGCCAGCAGCGTTGGGGGGGCTGGCTACACCTTC
CASSVGGAGYTF
>TRBD1|TRBJ2-7|NA|TRBV4-1
TGCGCCAGCAGCCTTCTCCAGGGGGCAAAGCGCGAGCAGTACTTC
CASSLLQGAKREQYF